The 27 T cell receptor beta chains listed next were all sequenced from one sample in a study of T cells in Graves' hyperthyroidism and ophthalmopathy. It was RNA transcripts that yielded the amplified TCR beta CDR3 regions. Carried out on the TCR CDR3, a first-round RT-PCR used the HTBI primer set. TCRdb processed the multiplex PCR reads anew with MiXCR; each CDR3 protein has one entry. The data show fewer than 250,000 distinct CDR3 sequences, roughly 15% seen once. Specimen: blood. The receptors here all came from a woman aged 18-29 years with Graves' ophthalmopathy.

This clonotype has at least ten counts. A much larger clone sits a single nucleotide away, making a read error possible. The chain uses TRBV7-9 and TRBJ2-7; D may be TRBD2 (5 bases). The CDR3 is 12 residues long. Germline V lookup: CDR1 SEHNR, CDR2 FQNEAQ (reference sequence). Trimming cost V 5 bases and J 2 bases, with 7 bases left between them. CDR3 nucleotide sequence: TGTGCCAGCAGCCGGGAAACCTACGAGCAGTACTTC. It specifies CASSRETYEQYF.

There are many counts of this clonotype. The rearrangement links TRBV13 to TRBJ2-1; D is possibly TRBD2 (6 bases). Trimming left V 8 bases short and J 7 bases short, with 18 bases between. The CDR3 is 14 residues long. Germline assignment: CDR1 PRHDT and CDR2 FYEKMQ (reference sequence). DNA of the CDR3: TGTGCCAGCTCCAGACTAGAAGTGTATAATGAGCAGTTCTTC. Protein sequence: CASSRLEVYNEQFF.

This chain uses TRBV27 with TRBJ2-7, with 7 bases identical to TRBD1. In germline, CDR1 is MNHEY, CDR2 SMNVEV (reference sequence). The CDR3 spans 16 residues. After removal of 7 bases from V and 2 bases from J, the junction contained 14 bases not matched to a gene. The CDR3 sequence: CASNSREGQSAYEQYF. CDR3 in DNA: TGTGCCAGCAACTCGCGTGAGGGACAGTCAGCCTACGAGCAGTACTTC.

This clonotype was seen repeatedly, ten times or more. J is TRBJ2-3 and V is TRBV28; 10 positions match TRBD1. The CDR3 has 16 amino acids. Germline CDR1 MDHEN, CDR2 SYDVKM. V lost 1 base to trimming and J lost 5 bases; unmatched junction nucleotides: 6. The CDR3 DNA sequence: TGTGCCAGCAGTTTATTGGGGACAGGGGTTAGAGATACGCAGTATTTT. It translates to CASSLLGTGVRDTQYF.

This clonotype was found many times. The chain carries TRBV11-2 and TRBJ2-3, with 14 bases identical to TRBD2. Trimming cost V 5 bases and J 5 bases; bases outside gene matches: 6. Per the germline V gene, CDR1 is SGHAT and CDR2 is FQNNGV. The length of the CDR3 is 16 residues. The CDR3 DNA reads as TGTGCCAGCAGCCGGAGGGGGACTAGCGGGAGAGATACGCAGTATTTT. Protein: CASSRRGTSGRDTQYF. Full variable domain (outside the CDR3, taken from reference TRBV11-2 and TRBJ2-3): EAGVAQSPRYKIIEKRQSVAFWCNPISGHATLYWYQQILGQGPKLLIQFQNNGVVDDSQLPKDRFSAERLKGVDSTLKIQPAKLEDSAVYLCASSRRGTSGRDTQYFGPGTRLTVL.

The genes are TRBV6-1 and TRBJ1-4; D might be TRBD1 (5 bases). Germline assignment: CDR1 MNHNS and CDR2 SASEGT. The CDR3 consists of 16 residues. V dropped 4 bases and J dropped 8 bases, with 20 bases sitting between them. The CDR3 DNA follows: TGTGCCAGCAGTGTGAGGGACGGGCCGAGTTTAGAAAAACTGTTTTTT. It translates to CASSVRDGPSLEKLFF.

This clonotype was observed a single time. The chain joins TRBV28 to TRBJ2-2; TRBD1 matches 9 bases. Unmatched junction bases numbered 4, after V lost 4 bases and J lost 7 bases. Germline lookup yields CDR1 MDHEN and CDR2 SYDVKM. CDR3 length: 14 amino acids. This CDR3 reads CASSWDRVLGELFF. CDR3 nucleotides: TGTGCCAGCAGTTGGGACAGGGTTCTCGGGGAGCTGTTTTTT. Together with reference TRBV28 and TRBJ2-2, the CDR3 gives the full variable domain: DVKVTQSSRYLVKRTGEKVFLECVQDMDHENMFWYRQDPGLGLRLIYFSYDVKMKEKGDIPEGYSVSREKKERFSLILESASTNQTSMYLCASSWDRVLGELFFGEGSRLTVL.

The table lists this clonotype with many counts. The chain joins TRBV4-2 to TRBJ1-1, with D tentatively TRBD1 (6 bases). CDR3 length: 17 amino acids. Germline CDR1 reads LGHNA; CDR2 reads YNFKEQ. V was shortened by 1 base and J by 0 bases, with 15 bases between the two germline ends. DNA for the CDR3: TGTGCCAGCAGCCAAGGATACCCCGGGACACTGAACACTGAAGCTTTCTTT. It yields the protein CASSQGYPGTLNTEAFF.

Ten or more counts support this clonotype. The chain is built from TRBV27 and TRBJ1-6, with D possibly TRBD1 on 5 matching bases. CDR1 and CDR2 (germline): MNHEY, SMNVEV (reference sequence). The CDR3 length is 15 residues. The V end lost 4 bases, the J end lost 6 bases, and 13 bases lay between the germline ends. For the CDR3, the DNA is TGTGCCAGCAGTTCGCGGGACCGGTTTAATTCACCCCTCCACTTT. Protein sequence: CASSSRDRFNSPLHF.

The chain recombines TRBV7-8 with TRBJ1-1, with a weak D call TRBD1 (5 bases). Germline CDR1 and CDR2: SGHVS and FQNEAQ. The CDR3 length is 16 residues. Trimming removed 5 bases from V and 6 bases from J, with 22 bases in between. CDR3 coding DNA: TGTGCCAGCAGCCTAGGTTCGGGGGGGTTCCTCGCTGAAGCTTTCTTT. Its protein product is CASSLGSGGFLAEAFF. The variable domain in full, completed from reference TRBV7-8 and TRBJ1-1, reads GAGVSQSPRYKVAKRGQDVALRCDPISGHVSLFWYQQALGQGPEFLTYFQNEAQLDKSGLPSDRFFAERPEGSVSTLKIQRTQQEDSAVYLCASSLGSGGFLAEAFFGQGTRLTVV.

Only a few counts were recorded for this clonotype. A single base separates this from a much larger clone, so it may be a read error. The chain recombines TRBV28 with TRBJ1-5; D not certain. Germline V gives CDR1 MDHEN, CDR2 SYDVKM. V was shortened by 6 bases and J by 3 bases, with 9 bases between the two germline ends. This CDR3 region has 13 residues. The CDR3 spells CASRSKLNQPQHF. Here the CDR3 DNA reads TGTGCCAGCAGATCAAAGCTCAATCAGCCCCAGCATTTT.

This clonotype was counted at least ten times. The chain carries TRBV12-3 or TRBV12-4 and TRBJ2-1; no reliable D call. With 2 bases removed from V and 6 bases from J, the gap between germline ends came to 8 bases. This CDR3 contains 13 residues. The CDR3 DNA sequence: TGTGCCAGCAGTTTATCCGCGGTCAATGAGCAGTTCTTC. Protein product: CASSLSAVNEQFF.

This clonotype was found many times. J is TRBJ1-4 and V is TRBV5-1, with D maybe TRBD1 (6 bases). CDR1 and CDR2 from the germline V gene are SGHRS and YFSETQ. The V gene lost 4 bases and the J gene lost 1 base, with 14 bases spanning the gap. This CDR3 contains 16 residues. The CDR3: CASSPGGGGTNEKLFF. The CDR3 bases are TGCGCCAGCAGCCCCGGGGGCGGTGGAACTAATGAAAAACTGTTTTTT.

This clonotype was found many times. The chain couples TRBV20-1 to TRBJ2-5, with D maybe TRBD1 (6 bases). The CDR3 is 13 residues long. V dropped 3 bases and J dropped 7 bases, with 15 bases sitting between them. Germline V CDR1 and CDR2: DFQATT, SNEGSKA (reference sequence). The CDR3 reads CSASRDTTGTQYF. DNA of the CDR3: TGCAGTGCTAGTAGGGACACGACCGGGACCCAGTACTTC.

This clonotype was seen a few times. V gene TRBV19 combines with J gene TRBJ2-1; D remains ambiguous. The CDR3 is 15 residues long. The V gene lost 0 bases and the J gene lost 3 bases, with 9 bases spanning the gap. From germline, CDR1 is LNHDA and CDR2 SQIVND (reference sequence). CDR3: CASSIDIPLYNEQFF. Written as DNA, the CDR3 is TGTGCCAGTAGTATAGATATACCTCTCTACAATGAGCAGTTCTTC.

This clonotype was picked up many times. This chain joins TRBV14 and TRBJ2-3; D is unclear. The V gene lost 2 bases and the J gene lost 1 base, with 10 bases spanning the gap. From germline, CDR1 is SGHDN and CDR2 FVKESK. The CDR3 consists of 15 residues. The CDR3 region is CASSQKRGGTDTQYF. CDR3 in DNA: TGTGCCAGCAGCCAAAAGCGCGGAGGCACAGATACGCAGTATTTT.

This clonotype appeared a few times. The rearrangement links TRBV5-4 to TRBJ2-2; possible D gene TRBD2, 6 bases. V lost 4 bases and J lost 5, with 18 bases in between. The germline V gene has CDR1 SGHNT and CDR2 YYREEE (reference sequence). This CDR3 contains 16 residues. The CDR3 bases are TGTGCCAGCAGCCCAGGGACTCCATTGAGTACCGGGGAGCTGTTTTTT. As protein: CASSPGTPLSTGELFF.

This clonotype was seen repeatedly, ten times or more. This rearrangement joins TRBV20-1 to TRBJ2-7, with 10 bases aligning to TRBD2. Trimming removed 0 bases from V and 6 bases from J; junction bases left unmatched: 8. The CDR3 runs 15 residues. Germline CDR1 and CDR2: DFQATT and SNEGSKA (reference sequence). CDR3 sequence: CSARDPSGGAIEQYF. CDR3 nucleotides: TGCAGTGCTAGAGATCCCAGCGGGGGGGCCATCGAGCAGTACTTC.

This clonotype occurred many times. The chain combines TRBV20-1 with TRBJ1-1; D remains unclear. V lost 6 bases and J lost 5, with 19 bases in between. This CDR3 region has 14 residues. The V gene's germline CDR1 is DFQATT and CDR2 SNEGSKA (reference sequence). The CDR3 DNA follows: TGCAGTGCGGGTGGGAGCGGGTTGGGGACTGAAGCTTTCTTT. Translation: CSAGGSGLGTEAFF.

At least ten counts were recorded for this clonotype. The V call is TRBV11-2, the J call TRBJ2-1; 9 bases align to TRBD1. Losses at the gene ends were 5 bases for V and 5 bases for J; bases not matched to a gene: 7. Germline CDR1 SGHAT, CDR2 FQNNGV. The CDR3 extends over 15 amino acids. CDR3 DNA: TGTGCCAGCAGCACCCGACAGGGGGAACACAATGAGCAGTTCTTC. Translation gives CASSTRQGEHNEQFF.

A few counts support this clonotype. The CDR3: CASLGAGTGIRPQHF. DNA for the CDR3: TGTGCCAGCCTAGGGGCCGGGACAGGCATTAGGCCCCAGCATTTT. This chain connects TRBV28 to TRBJ1-5; TRBD1 matches at 8 bases. The V gene's germline CDR1 is MDHEN and CDR2 SYDVKM. With 8 bases clipped from V and 9 bases from J, the junction kept 15 bases outside the gene matches. CDR3 length equals 15 residues.

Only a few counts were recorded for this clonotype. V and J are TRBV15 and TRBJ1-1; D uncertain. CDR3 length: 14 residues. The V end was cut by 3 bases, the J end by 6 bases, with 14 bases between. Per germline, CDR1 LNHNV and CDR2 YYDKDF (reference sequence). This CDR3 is CATSSRHANAEAFF. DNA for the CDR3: TGTGCCACCAGCAGCCGACATGCCAACGCTGAAGCTTTCTTT.

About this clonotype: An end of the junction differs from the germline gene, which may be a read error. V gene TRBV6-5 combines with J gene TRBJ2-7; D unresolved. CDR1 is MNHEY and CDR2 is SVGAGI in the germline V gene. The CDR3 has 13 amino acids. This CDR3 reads CANSYDLSYEQYF. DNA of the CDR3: TGTGCCAACAGTTACGACTTGTCCTACGAGCAGTACTTC.

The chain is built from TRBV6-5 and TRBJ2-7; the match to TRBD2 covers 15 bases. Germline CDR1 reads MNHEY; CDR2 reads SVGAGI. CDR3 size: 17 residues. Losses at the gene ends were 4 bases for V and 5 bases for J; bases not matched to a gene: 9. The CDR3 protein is CASSLISRTSGGDEQYF. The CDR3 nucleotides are TGTGCCAGCAGTTTAATCTCCCGGACTAGCGGGGGGGACGAGCAGTACTTC.

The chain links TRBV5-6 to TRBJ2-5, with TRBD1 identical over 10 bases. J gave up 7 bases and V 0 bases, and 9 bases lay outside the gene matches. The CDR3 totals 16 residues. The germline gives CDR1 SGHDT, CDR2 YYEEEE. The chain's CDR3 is CASSLVPGQGRGTQYF. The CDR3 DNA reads TGTGCCAGCAGCTTGGTCCCGGGACAGGGGCGAGGGACCCAGTACTTC. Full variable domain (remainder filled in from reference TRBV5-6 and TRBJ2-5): DAGVTQSPTHLIKTRGQQVTLRCSPKSGHDTVSWYQQALGQGPQFIFQYYEEEERQRGNFPDRFSGHQFPNYSSELNVNALLLGDSALYLCASSLVPGQGRGTQYFGPGTRLLVL.

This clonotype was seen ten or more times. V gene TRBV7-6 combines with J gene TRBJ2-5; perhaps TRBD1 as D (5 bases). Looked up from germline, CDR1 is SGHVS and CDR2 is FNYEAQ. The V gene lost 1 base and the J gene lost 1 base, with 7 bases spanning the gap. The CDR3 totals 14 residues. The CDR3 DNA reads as TGTGCCAGCAGCTTAGAACAGGCCCAAGAGACCCAGTACTTC. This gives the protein CASSLEQAQETQYF.

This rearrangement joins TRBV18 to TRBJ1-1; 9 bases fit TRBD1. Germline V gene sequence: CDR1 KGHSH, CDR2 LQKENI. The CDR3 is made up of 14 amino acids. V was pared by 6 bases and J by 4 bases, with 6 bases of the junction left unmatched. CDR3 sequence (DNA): TGTGCCAGCTCGGCCGGGACAGGGCCCACTGAAGCTTTCTTT. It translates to CASSAGTGPTEAFF.